Listed below are T cell receptor beta chains from one sample, sequenced in a study of shared clonotypes between healthy human individuals. Generated by immunoSEQ multiplex PCR, the TCRdb table keeps only in-frame clones and is missing some. Among roughly 2.5 million clones listed, just over 90% were seen once. Sequencing was carried out using naive CD4+ T cells sorted from blood. The receptor source for this set is a man aged 18 to 30 in good health. CDR3s include the opening cysteine and the closing phenylalanine or tryptophan. Fields, in order: V gene, J gene, CDR3 protein.

>TRBV5-1|TRBJ2-1
CASRTLAGVYNEQFF
>TRBV4-1|TRBJ2-7
CASSQGGTGDYEQYF
>TRBV5-5|TRBJ1-1
CASSLGFLTFF
>TRBV19|TRBJ2-2
CASRSGAELSNTGELFF
>TRBV11-2|TRBJ1-4
CASSFTGLNEKLFF
>TRBV30|TRBJ1-6
CAWSEADYNSPLHF
>TRBV25-1|TRBJ2-3
CASSKQGIGTDTQYF
>TRBV6-4|TRBJ2-5
CASSRGLAGGPRQETQYF
>TRBV9|TRBJ1-2
CASSVDRGGYTF
>TRBV7-2|TRBJ2-3
CASSFTLSGGAGGTDTQYF
>TRBV7-6|TRBJ2-7
CASSSRAGASYEQYF
>TRBV15|TRBJ1-1
CATSTDRFNTEAFF
>TRBV28|TRBJ1-4
CASKSTKREKLFF
>TRBV5-1|TRBJ2-5
CASSLVGVSETQYF
>TRBV11-2|TRBJ2-7
CASSSQGKGYEQYF
>TRBV4-1|TRBJ2-7
CASSQSSGQVREQYF
>TRBV14|TRBJ2-7
CASSQDRALYEQYF
>TRBV4-3|TRBJ2-3
CASSQESTGTLPQYF
>TRBV18|TRBJ2-3
CASSPLTTLGSDTQYF
>TRBV2|TRBJ2-4
CASSEARRVAGKNIQYF
>TRBV10-3|TRBJ2-2
CAIGDPTGELFF
>TRBV6-6|TRBJ1-4
CASSLTQTNEKLFF
>TRBV20-1|TRBJ2-5
CSASKSETQYF
>TRBV5-1|TRBJ2-1
CASSFSGRSSYNEQFF
>TRBV5-5|TRBJ2-7
CASILAGTVTYEQYF
>TRBV7-2|TRBJ1-6
CASRSDRANSPLHF
>TRBV27|TRBJ2-7
CASSLLAGTYEQYF
>TRBV25-1|TRBJ1-2
CASSELGQGNGYTF
>TRBV30|TRBJ1-2
CAWSASGAYGYTF
>TRBV10-3|TRBJ2-1
CAISEDPGNSYNEQFF
>TRBV5-1|TRBJ2-1
CASSLSGTGPQFF
>TRBV4-3|TRBJ2-5
CASSQETGRETQYF
>TRBV9|TRBJ2-5
CASSVEGSSETQYF
>TRBV30|TRBJ2-3
CAWNKGTSYVDTQYF
>TRBV27|TRBJ2-2
CASSLKSSGGARITGELFF
>TRBV5-8|TRBJ1-2
CASSLDWSGVYGYTF
>TRBV6-1|TRBJ1-1
CASRGQGARGEAFF
>TRBV27|TRBJ1-5
CASNKKLGGGENLNQPQHF
>TRBV6-5|TRBJ2-7
CASSQGQPYEQYF
>TRBV4-1|TRBJ1-2
CASSQGLDYGYTF
>TRBV7-2|TRBJ2-2
CASRPSRDTGELFF
>TRBV7-2|TRBJ1-5
CASSAWGSNQPQHF
>TRBV18|TRBJ1-2
CASSLVTGMDYGYTF
>TRBV23-1|TRBJ1-5
CASSQSAFRQPQHF
>TRBV5-1|TRBJ2-7
CASSWTGLNEQYF
>TRBV6-1|TRBJ2-1
CASSANPGLAFNEQFF
>TRBV10-3|TRBJ2-2
CAISERQGQDTGELFF
>TRBV5-1|TRBJ2-2
CASSLVRTQNTGELFF